This T cell receptor (beta chain) was obtained from a study of long-term antiretroviral therapy in people with HIV. The study, taken as a whole, reports: Narrower CDR3 length ranges marked HIV repertoires relative to controls. Diversity went up after ART and still fell short of transplant donor controls.

With regard to this clone: Its antigen remains unidentified.

The run of the v3.0 immunoSEQ assay was at survey level. Data came from immunoSEQ multiplex PCR; TCRdb stores just in-frame clones and leaves some out. The table lists 6,000 to 8,500 clones, 65% to 75% of them singletons. Looked up from germline, CDR1 is MDHEN and CDR2 is SYDVKM. This CDR3 has 13 residues. Trimming took 6 bases from V and 5 from J, leaving 13 bases between them. The sequence was obtained from a man aged 18 to 29 with HIV. Sequences were derived from unsorted PBMCs, sampled 0.1 years before starting antiretroviral therapy. The genes are TRBV28 and TRBJ1-2; possible D gene TRBD1, 6 bases. The CDR3 DNA reads as TGTGCCAGCAGATCCACAGGGACATATGGCTACACCTTC. Amino acids: CASRSTGTYGYTF.